Below, 22 T cell receptor beta chains from the same sample are listed, as sequenced in a study of shared clonotypes between healthy human individuals. Using immunoSEQ multiplex PCR, the repertoire was profiled, and TCRdb retains in-frame clones only, with some absent. The sample lists some 2,000,000 clones, around 95% occurring once. The sequenced sample consisted of naive CD4+ T cells sorted from blood. Sample subset: CD45RA+ positively selected. These receptors all stem from a man aged 18 to 35 in good health.

The chain recombines TRBV2 with TRBJ1-4; 7 bases fit TRBD1. CDR3 size: 14 residues. CDR1 and CDR2 from the germline V gene are SNHLY and FYNNEI. V trimming: 5 bases; J trimming: 7 bases; junction bases outside the gene matches: 7. The CDR3 nucleotides read TGTGCCAGCAGTTACGACAGGGTTGGTGAAAAACTGTTTTTT. Protein sequence: CASSYDRVGEKLFF.

This clone was recorded only once. This sequence joins TRBV5-1 and TRBJ1-3; no definite D call. V was cut by 6 bases and J by 0 bases, with 13 bases left in between. CDR1 and CDR2 (germline): SGHRS, YFSETQ. This CDR3 spans 15 amino acids. DNA for the CDR3: TGCGCCAGCACTCTCTCGGGAATCTCTGGAAACACCATATATTTT. It codes for CASTLSGISGNTIYF.

The chain combines TRBV4-3 with TRBJ2-1; 9 bases line up with TRBD2. The germline V gene has CDR1 LGHNA and CDR2 YSLEER. The trim removed 2 bases at V and 5 bases at J, leaving 7 bases unmatched. CDR3 length equals 16 residues. Here the CDR3 reads CASSQQLSSGDNEQFF. For the CDR3, the DNA is TGCGCCAGCAGCCAACAACTTTCTAGCGGGGACAATGAGCAGTTCTTC.

Regarding this clone: Other nucleotide sequences in the sample specify the same CDR3. The chain uses TRBV6-5 and TRBJ2-6; the D is unclear. This CDR3 has 11 amino acids. Germline V gene data show CDR1 as MNHEY and CDR2 as SVGAGI. The V gene lost 5 bases and the J gene lost 4 bases, with 0 bases spanning the gap. The CDR3 DNA sequence: TGTGCCAGCAGTGGGGCCAACGTCCTGACTTTC. Translation gives CASSGANVLTF.

The J gene is TRBJ1-3, the V gene TRBV9; D ambiguous. There are 13 residues in the CDR3. Trimming left V 4 bases short and J 2 bases short, with 7 bases between. The germline gives CDR1 SGDLS, CDR2 YYNGEE. Here the CDR3 DNA reads TGTGCCAGCAGCTCCTCCCCTGGAAACACCATATATTTT. Amino acids: CASSSSPGNTIYF.

This clone appeared a single time. J is TRBJ1-4 and V is TRBV20-1; unclear D gene. Germline values: CDR1 DFQATT, CDR2 SNEGSKA (reference sequence). V lost 8 bases, J lost 6 bases, and 7 bases lay in between. CDR3 size: 10 residues. The CDR3 here is CSPSDEKLFF. CDR3 sequence (DNA): TGCAGTCCTTCCGATGAAAAACTGTTTTTT.

In DNA form, the CDR3 reads TGTGCCTGGAGGAGGGCTCTAGGATCACCCCTCCACTTT. Amino acids: CAWRRALGSPLHF. The chain joins TRBV30 to TRBJ1-6; D not resolved. Germline-derived CDR1 and CDR2 are GTSNPN and SVGIG (reference sequence). The V and J ends lost 3 bases and 10 bases respectively, with 13 bases between them. The CDR3 is 13 amino acids.

A note on this clone: At one end, the junction sequence differs from germline, possibly due to a read error. V and J are TRBV7-7 and TRBJ2-5; 11 bases map to TRBD2. The CDR3 loop spans 17 amino acids. The V gene's germline CDR1 is SSHAT and CDR2 FNYEAQ (reference sequence). The CDR3 DNA reads TGTGCTAGCAGCTTAGCGCGGGCTAGCGGGGGGCAAGAGACCCAGTACTTC. Translated: CASSLARASGGQETQYF.

The chain links TRBV6-5 to TRBJ2-7; possibly TRBD2 for D (6 bases). Germline lookup yields CDR1 MNHEY and CDR2 SVGAGI. V gave up 4 bases and J gave up 3 bases, with 16 bases separating them. The CDR3 has 15 amino acids. CDR3 coding DNA: TGTGCCAGCAGTTCGCAGCAGATAGCGGACTACGAGCAGTACTTC. Translating it yields CASSSQQIADYEQYF.

This chain joins TRBV6-5 and TRBJ2-2, with TRBD2 matching over 8 bases. Unmatched junction bases numbered 7, after V lost 1 base and J lost 6 bases. Germline CDR1 and CDR2: MNHEY and SVGAGI. The CDR3 runs 16 residues. CDR3 DNA: TGTGCCAGCAGTTACTTCTCGGGAGGGAGGGCCGGGGAGCTGTTTTTT. Translation gives CASSYFSGGRAGELFF.

This chain links TRBV11-3 with TRBJ2-3; 10 nucleotides agree with TRBD2. CDR1 is SGHNT and CDR2 is YENEEA in the germline V gene. The V gene end was trimmed by 3 bases and the J gene end by 1 base; junction bases not matched to a gene: 1. The CDR3 runs to 15 residues. CDR3: CASSFGLAGTDTQYF. The DNA of the CDR3 is TGTGCCAGCAGCTTTGGACTAGCGGGCACAGATACGCAGTATTTT.

As for this clone: This same CDR3 is encoded by further DNA sequences in the sample. The chain has TRBV5-1 and TRBJ2-1; possible D gene TRBD1, 6 bases. The V end lost 4 bases, the J end lost 8 bases, and 10 bases lay between the germline ends. The CDR3 runs to 12 residues. Per the germline V gene, CDR1 is SGHRS and CDR2 is YFSETQ. The CDR3 DNA reads TGCGCCAGCAGCATCCAGGGGTATGAGCAGTTCTTC. Its translation: CASSIQGYEQFF.

The CDR3 spells CASSGDRVEETQYF. The CDR3 DNA sequence: TGTGCCAGCAGCGGGGACAGGGTTGAGGAGACCCAGTACTTC. The chain recombines TRBV5-4 with TRBJ2-5; 9 nucleotides agree with TRBD1. Germline V gives CDR1 SGHNT, CDR2 YYREEE (reference sequence). This CDR3 is 14 amino acids long. V was clipped by 4 bases and J by 5 bases; unmatched bases: 6.

This chain links TRBV30 with TRBJ2-2, with 9 nucleotides matching TRBD2. The CDR3 contains 15 residues. Germline CDR1 reads GTSNPN; CDR2 reads SVGIG (reference sequence). Trimming at V came to 2 bases and at J to 5 bases, leaving 6 bases not matched to a gene. The CDR3 nucleotides read TGTGCCTGGAGTAAGATAGCGGGAGTGACCGGGGAGCTGTTTTTT. Encoded protein: CAWSKIAGVTGELFF.

The chain links TRBV30 to TRBJ2-5, with 7 bases lining up with TRBD1. With V trimmed by 5 bases and J by 4 bases, 4 bases remained unmatched. CDR3 length: 12 amino acids. CDR1 GTSNPN and CDR2 SVGIG come from the germline V gene (reference sequence). The CDR3 nucleotides read TGTGCCTGGGCGACAGGGTCAGAGACCCAGTACTTC. Amino acid sequence: CAWATGSETQYF.

On this clone: Germline is not matched at one junction end, which may reflect a read error. The same CDR3 also results from other DNA sequences found in this sample. This rearrangement joins TRBV7-7 to TRBJ2-5; 11 nucleotides agree with TRBD1. The CDR3 totals 14 residues. CDR1 is SSHAT, CDR2 FNYEAQ, per germline (reference sequence). CDR3 loop: CASSLGTGGETQYF. CDR3 nucleotides: TGTGCTAGCAGCTTGGGGACAGGGGGAGAGACCCAGTACTTC.

J is TRBJ1-1 and V is TRBV30, with a possible D match to TRBD1 (6 bases). V was pared by 0 bases and J by 7 bases, with 18 bases between. Germline V gives CDR1 GTSNPN, CDR2 SVGIG (reference sequence). The CDR3 loop spans 15 amino acids. Here the CDR3 DNA reads TGTGCCTGGAGTGTTTACAGGGCCTTAGGAGTTGAAGCTTTCTTT. Protein: CAWSVYRALGVEAFF.

This clone was recorded only once. The chain links TRBV9 to TRBJ2-5; 10 bases align to TRBD1. Germline CDR1 is SGDLS and CDR2 is YYNGEE. The CDR3 has 14 residues. Trimming cost V 2 bases and J 5 bases; bases outside gene matches: 3. The CDR3 here is CASSVTGGRETQYF. The CDR3 nucleotides read TGTGCCAGCAGCGTGACAGGGGGCAGGGAGACCCAGTACTTC.

The chain carries TRBV5-1 and TRBJ1-6; 7 bases agree with TRBD1. With 3 bases clipped from V and 8 bases from J, the junction kept 8 bases outside the gene matches. The germline V gene has CDR1 SGHRS and CDR2 YFSETQ. CDR3 length: 15 residues. For the CDR3, the DNA is TGCGCCAGCAGCTGGGGACAGAAAAGGGATTCACCCCTCCACTTT. It specifies CASSWGQKRDSPLHF.

This clone was seen a single time. The genes are TRBV5-5 and TRBJ2-1; 10 bases fit TRBD1. Per germline, CDR1 SGHKS and CDR2 YYEKEE (reference sequence). The CDR3 is 15 residues long. V was pared by 4 bases and J by 7 bases, with 8 bases of the junction left unmatched. CDR3 DNA sequence: TGTGCCAGCAGCCCGCGACAGGGGGCAGAGAATGAGCAGTTCTTC. Translated, it gives CASSPRQGAENEQFF.

The chain carries TRBV7-9 and TRBJ2-1; TRBD1 matches at 8 bases. The CDR3 runs to 16 residues. Unmatched junction bases numbered 9, after V lost 5 bases and J lost 3 bases. Germline V gene lookup returns CDR1 SEHNR and CDR2 FQNEAQ (reference sequence). Here the CDR3 reads CASSPHPGQDYNEQFF. In nucleotides, the CDR3 is TGTGCCAGCAGCCCTCATCCGGGACAGGACTACAATGAGCAGTTCTTC.

Comments on this clone: Other DNA sequences within the sample encode an identical CDR3. V is TRBV11-2 and J is TRBJ1-3; D unclear. Trimming removed 5 bases at V and 1 base at J, with 3 bases between. This CDR3 comprises 12 residues. The germline gives CDR1 SGHAT, CDR2 FQNNGV. The CDR3 spells CASSLSGNTIYF. The CDR3 DNA reads as TGTGCCAGCAGCCTTTCTGGAAACACCATATATTTT.